This T cell receptor (beta chain) was profiled in a study of blood T cell repertoires in COVID-19. In the study overall: Some COVID-19 samples were acute and others convalescent; all came from the United States, Italy and Spain.

Clones were read by immunoSEQ multiplex PCR, and TCRdb kept only the in-frame ones, dropping some. Of about 130,000 clones in the sample, roughly four fifths were seen once. From germline, CDR1 is SGHRS and CDR2 YFSETQ. This CDR3 comprises 16 residues. J gave up 2 bases and V 1 base, and 8 bases lay outside the gene matches. The sequence came from a human donor in a cohort sampled during active COVID-19. Source material: peripheral blood. The chain has TRBV5-1 and TRBJ2-7; TRBD1 matches at 8 bases. CDR3 in amino acids: CASSLSPGGETYEQYF. The CDR3 region has the DNA TGCGCCAGCAGCTTGAGTCCAGGGGGCGAAACCTACGAGCAGTACTTC.